Listed here are 14 T cell receptor beta chains from one sample, sequenced in a study of cytomegalovirus exposure and HLA in healthy donors. Researchers ran the PCR with 60 Vbeta and 13 Jbeta primers. Generated by immunoSEQ multiplex PCR, the TCRdb table keeps only in-frame clones and is missing some. The sample lists roughly 150,000 clones, 65% to 85% occurring once. What was sequenced was PBMCs. These receptors all come from a woman aged 18-30 years in good health and CMV-seronegative.

The chain carries TRBV25-1 and TRBJ1-2; 7 bases line up with TRBD1. The CDR3 spans 13 residues. V shed 3 bases and J 10 bases; nucleotides not matched to a gene: 8. CDR1 is MGHDK, CDR2 SYGVNS, per germline. CDR3 in amino acids: CASSDDRASIYTF. The CDR3 DNA reads TGTGCCAGCAGTGATGACAGGGCTAGTATCTACACCTTC.

The chain links TRBV18 to TRBJ2-1; 8 positions match TRBD1. Trimming at V came to 5 bases and at J to 6 bases, leaving 6 bases not matched to a gene. Germline lookup yields CDR1 KGHSH and CDR2 LQKENI. This CDR3 has 14 residues. The CDR3 DNA follows: TGTGCCAGCTCAGAGACAGGGGTCTTCAATGAGCAGTTCTTC. Translation gives CASSETGVFNEQFF.

The chain has TRBV7-9 and TRBJ1-1; D not resolved. The CDR3 is made up of 13 amino acids. CDR1 is SEHNR and CDR2 is FQNEAQ in the germline V gene (reference sequence). Trimming took 5 bases from V and 11 from J, leaving 18 bases between them. The CDR3 sequence is CASSNETPPEAFF. As DNA, the CDR3 is TGTGCCAGCAGCAACGAAACACCTCCGGAGGCTTTCTTT.

This chain links TRBV6-6 with TRBJ2-2; TRBD1 matches at 10 bases. Germline V gene lookup returns CDR1 MNHNY and CDR2 SVGAGI (reference sequence). The CDR3 is made up of 15 amino acids. V was pared by 6 bases and J by 5 bases, with 6 bases of the junction left unmatched. CDR3 protein: CASRRDRGSTGELFF. The DNA for the CDR3 is TGTGCCAGCAGAAGGGACAGGGGTTCGACCGGGGAGCTGTTTTTT.

The rearrangement links TRBV27 to TRBJ1-2, with a weak D call TRBD1 (6 bases). The germline V gene has CDR1 MNHEY and CDR2 SMNVEV (reference sequence). CDR3 length: 14 residues. Trimming left V 8 bases short and J 4 bases short, with 17 bases between. The CDR3 coding sequence is TGTGCCAGCCGCCCCGGGCAGGGGCGCTATGGCTACACCTTC. As protein: CASRPGQGRYGYTF.

This chain joins TRBV28 and TRBJ1-1; 9 positions match TRBD1. Trimming at V came to 6 bases and at J to 4 bases, leaving 9 bases not matched to a gene. This CDR3 spans 15 amino acids. Germline V CDR1 and CDR2: MDHEN, SYDVKM. This CDR3 reads CASRPYRGQRTEAFF. For the CDR3, the DNA is TGTGCCAGCAGACCATACAGGGGGCAACGCACTGAAGCTTTCTTT. Using reference TRBV28 and TRBJ1-1 for the parts outside the CDR3, the full variable domain is DVKVTQSSRYLVKRTGEKVFLECVQDMDHENMFWYRQDPGLGLRLIYFSYDVKMKEKGDIPEGYSVSREKKERFSLILESASTNQTSMYLCASRPYRGQRTEAFFGQGTRLTVV.

The J gene is TRBJ1-5, the V gene TRBV10-3; maybe TRBD1 (6 bases). This CDR3 is built from 13 residues. Germline V gene lookup returns CDR1 ENHRY and CDR2 SYGVKD. Trimming stripped 3 bases from V and 5 bases from J, with 8 bases between. CDR3 region: CAISDPGDQPQHF. The CDR3 DNA is TGTGCCATCAGTGATCCAGGGGATCAGCCCCAGCATTTT.

The chain has TRBV6-1 and TRBJ2-2; TRBD1 agrees at 7 bases. CDR1 is MNHNS, CDR2 SASEGT, per germline. J gave up 4 bases and V 2 bases, and 1 base lay outside the gene matches. CDR3 length equals 14 residues. The DNA of the CDR3 is TGTGCCAGCAGTGAAAGACAGGGCACCGGGGAGCTGTTTTTT. Amino acid sequence: CASSERQGTGELFF.

The J gene is TRBJ1-2, the V gene TRBV19, with TRBD1 matching 12 bases. The germline CDR1 and CDR2 sequences are LNHDA and SQIVND (reference sequence). With V trimmed by 5 bases and J by 8 bases, 12 bases remained unmatched. This CDR3 has 16 amino acids. CDR3 sequence reads: CASSPGTGGGLRGYTF. The CDR3 nucleotides are TGTGCCAGTAGTCCCGGGACAGGGGGCGGTCTTAGAGGCTACACCTTC.

This clone was detected only once. The chain has TRBV7-9 and TRBJ2-5; 10 bases line up with TRBD1. The V segment lost 5 bases and the J segment 5 bases; nucleotides outside the gene matches: 5. Germline V gives CDR1 SEHNR, CDR2 FQNEAQ (reference sequence). The CDR3 is made up of 14 amino acids. For the CDR3, the DNA is TGTGCCAGCAGCCAGACAGGGGGCGTGGAGACCCAGTACTTC. It codes for CASSQTGGVETQYF.

The V and J genes are TRBV5-4 and TRBJ1-4; 7 bases align to TRBD1. Germline CDR1 is SGHNT and CDR2 is YYREEE (reference sequence). CDR3 length: 15 amino acids. After removal of 2 bases from V and 7 bases from J, the junction contained 8 bases not matched to a gene. The CDR3 reads CASSFYEGAREKLFF. The CDR3 DNA is TGTGCCAGCAGCTTTTACGAGGGGGCGCGTGAAAAACTGTTTTTT.

The CDR3 spells CASSLAGSNRGYTF. DNA for the CDR3: TGCGCCAGCAGCTTGGCGGGTTCTAATCGGGGGTACACCTTC. The J gene is TRBJ1-2, the V gene TRBV5-1; perhaps TRBD1 as D (5 bases). This CDR3 region has 14 residues. The V gene's germline CDR1 is SGHRS and CDR2 YFSETQ. V was pared by 0 bases and J by 11 bases, with 17 bases between.

V and J are TRBV12-5 and TRBJ1-1; TRBD1 might be the D (5 bases). Looked up from germline, CDR1 is LGHNT and CDR2 is FRNRAP. This CDR3 contains 12 residues. V dropped 4 bases and J dropped 11 bases, with 14 bases sitting between them. In nucleotides, the CDR3 is TGTGCTAGTGGTTCACAGGCTGAACGGGCTTTCTTT. Translation: CASGSQAERAFF.

This sequence joins TRBV4-1 and TRBJ2-2; D might be TRBD1 (6 bases). Trimming removed 2 bases at V and 3 bases at J, with 10 bases between. CDR1 is MGHRA, CDR2 YSYEKL, per germline. The CDR3 is 15 amino acids. CDR3 coding DNA: TGCGCCAGCAGCCAAAGGACAGCGGACACCGGGGAGCTGTTTTTT. It encodes CASSQRTADTGELFF.